This is a list of T cell receptor beta chains from one sample in a study of blood T cell repertoires in COVID-19. Sequenced by immunoSEQ multiplex PCR; TCRdb stores in-frame clones only, minus some. The sample shows fewer than 350,000 clones, more than 85% of them seen only once. The material sequenced was PBMCs or T cells enriched from blood (not recorded which). Receptors originate from a man aged 40-49 years who had been exposed to COVID-19. The CDR3 runs from the conserved cysteine through the conserved F or W. A D gene is named only where the DNA matches it firmly. The size field is filled for only some rows; it gives once, few, many or a size class.

>NA|TRBJ2-3|TRBV2|NA
TGTGCCAGCAGTGAACTAAAAGATACGCAGTATTTT
CASSELKDTQYF
>TRBD2|TRBJ2-7|TRBV7-3|NA
TGTGCCAGCAGCGAGACTAGCGGGGGCTACGAGCAGTACTTC
CASSETSGGYEQYF
>TRBD1|TRBJ1-4|TRBV30|NA
TGTGCCTGGTCGGGACAGGGACTTGGTGAAAAACTGTTTTTT
CAWSGQGLGEKLFF
>NA|TRBJ1-4|TRBV19|NA
TGTGCCAGTACCAGGTCACGGGGGAGTGATGAAAAACTGTTTTTT
CASTRSRGSDEKLFF
>TRBD1|TRBJ1-2|TRBV29-1|NA
TGCAGCGTTGACGCGCAGGGGGTCTATGGCTACACCTTC
CSVDAQGVYGYTF
>TRBD1|TRBJ1-4|TRBV11-2|NA
TGTGCCAGCAGCGAAGACAGGGCACGGAAACTGTTTTTT
CASSEDRARKLFF
>TRBD2|TRBJ2-2|TRBV25-1|once
TGTGCCAGCAGTGAAGCTAGCGGGGTCACCGGGGAGCTGTTTTTT
CASSEASGVTGELFF
>TRBD1|TRBJ2-7|TRBV27|NA
TGTGCCAGCCACGGACAGGGTGGATACGAGCAGTACTTC
CASHGQGGYEQYF
>TRBD1|TRBJ2-2|TRBV29-1|NA
TGCAGCGTTGGCCAGGGGGTGACCGGGGAGCTGTTTTTT
CSVGQGVTGELFF
>TRBD1|TRBJ2-7|TRBV5-1|NA
TGCGCCAGCAGCTTGGCCGGGACAGGGAATTCCGAGCAGTACTTC
CASSLAGTGNSEQYF
>TRBD2|TRBJ2-2|TRBV7-2|once
TGTGCCAGCAGCTTAGATTCGACTAGCGGGAGGGCTTCCGGGGAGCTGTTTTTT
CASSLDSTSGRASGELFF
>TRBD1|TRBJ1-5|TRBV7-2|NA
TGTGCCAGCAGCCCGTGGACAGGGCCAGGGGAAGCGGAGGCCCAGCATTTT
CASSPWTGPGEAEAQHF
>NA|TRBJ2-1|TRBV19|NA
TGTGCCAGTAGTATTGGGCTGGATGAGCAGTTCTTC
CASSIGLDEQFF
>TRBD2|TRBJ2-2|TRBV9|NA
TGTGCCAGCAGCGTCCCGGCGGGACTACCGAACACCGGGGAGCTGTTTTTT
CASSVPAGLPNTGELFF
>TRBD2|TRBJ2-1|TRBV9|NA
TGTGCCAGCAGCTCTAGCGGACTACTCGTGGATGAGCAGTTCTTC
CASSSSGLLVDEQFF
>TRBD2|TRBJ2-3|TRBV4-3|NA
TGCGCCAGCAGCCAAGGTCCGCTAGCGGGAGGGCCAGATACGCAGTATTTT
CASSQGPLAGGPDTQYF
>NA|TRBJ1-5|TRBV19|once
TGTGCCAGTAGTATACGGCCGGGGGTGGTCAGCAATCAGCCCCAGCATTTT
CASSIRPGVVSNQPQHF
>TRBD1|TRBJ1-2|TRBV19|NA
TGTGCCAGTACCATGGGCATTGGACAGGGCGTCGATGGCTACACCTTC
CASTMGIGQGVDGYTF
>NA|TRBJ2-7|TRBV6-5|few
TGTGCCACTCATTCGGCAGGTTCTTACGAGCAGTACTTC
CATHSAGSYEQYF
>NA|TRBJ2-7|TRBV7-2|once
TGTGCCAGCAGCTACTCGACGGGGATAGAGGACGAGCAGTACTTC
CASSYSTGIEDEQYF
>TRBD1|TRBJ2-7|TRBV29-1|NA
TGCAGCGTAAGGACAGGGACGGCCGAGCAGTACTTC
CSVRTGTAEQYF
>NA|TRBJ1-6|TRBV21-1|NA
TGTGCCAGCATTAACCCAGGTAATAATTCACCCCTCCACTTT
CASINPGNNSPLHF
>TRBD2|TRBJ2-1|TRBV25-1|few
TGTGCCAGCAGTGAGCCTAGCGGGAGAAATGAGCAGTTCTTC
CASSEPSGRNEQFF
>TRBD2|TRBJ2-7|TRBV5-1|NA
TGCGCCAGCAGCTTTAGACTAGCGGATACCTACGAGCAGTACTTC
CASSFRLADTYEQYF
>TRBD1|TRBJ2-5|TRBV7-9|NA
TGTGCCAGCAGCCAAGCTGCGGGACAGGGGGCGTCGGAGACCCAGTACTTC
CASSQAAGQGASETQYF
>TRBD1|TRBJ1-1|TRBV3-1/TRBV3-2|NA
TGTGCCAGCAGCTACCTAGAGGGGACAGGGGGAACTGAAGCTTTCTTT
CASSYLEGTGGTEAFF
>TRBD1|TRBJ1-5|TRBV5-1|NA
TGCGCCAGCAGCCAAGGACAGGGAAATCAGCCCCAGCATTTT
CASSQGQGNQPQHF
>NA|TRBJ2-7|TRBV12-3/TRBV12-4|once
TGTGCCAGCAGTTATACGGACGAGCAGTACTTC
CASSYTDEQYF
>NA|TRBJ1-5|TRBV24-1|once
TGTGCCACCAGTGAAGGCGGGACGGATAGCAATCAGCCCCAGCATTTT
CATSEGGTDSNQPQHF
>NA|TRBJ2-1|TRBV9|NA
TGTGCCAGCAGCGTAGAGACGGGGACCTACAATGAGCAGTTCTTC
CASSVETGTYNEQFF
>NA|TRBJ2-3|TRBV19|NA
TGTGCCAGTAGTATCATTCCTAGCGTTACTAGCACAGATACGCAGTATTTT
CASSIIPSVTSTDTQYF
>TRBD2|TRBJ2-7|TRBV19|NA
TGTGCCAGTAGTACAACTAGCGGGAGGAACTACGAGCAGTACTTC
CASSTTSGRNYEQYF
>NA|TRBJ1-4|TRBV3-1/TRBV3-2|NA
TGTGCCAGCAGCCAGCGGCAGGGGACGGAAAAACTGTTTTTT
CASSQRQGTEKLFF
>NA|TRBJ2-1|TRBV28|NA
TGTGCCAGCGGGGGGTCCTACAATGAGCAGTTCTTC
CASGGSYNEQFF
>TRBD1|TRBJ2-1|TRBV5-1|NA
TGCGCCAGCAGCTTGAGTCAGGGGGCATACAATGAGCAGTTCTTC
CASSLSQGAYNEQFF
>NA|TRBJ2-7|TRBV28|NA
TGTGCCAGCAGTTTTAGCGGAGGCTACGAGCAGTACTTC
CASSFSGGYEQYF
>NA|TRBJ2-3|TRBV10-1|once
TGCGCCAGCAGTGAAGTGCATGGGGGCTGGCACACAGATACGCAGTATTTT
CASSEVHGGWHTDTQYF
>NA|TRBJ2-7|TRBV7-2|NA
TGTGCCAGCAGCTTAAGGTCGGAGGGAGGCTACGAACAGTACTTC
CASSLRSEGGYEQYF
>TRBD2|TRBJ2-7|TRBV19|NA
TGTGCCAGTAGTATCCTAGCGGAGCCTTCCTACGAGCAGTACTTC
CASSILAEPSYEQYF
>TRBD2|TRBJ2-7|TRBV4-1|NA
TGCGCCAGCAGCCAAGGGCGGGAGTTGTCCTACGAGCAGTACTTC
CASSQGRELSYEQYF
>NA|TRBJ2-7|TRBV4-1|NA
TGCGCCAGCAGCCAAGCTCCTAGCGCCTACGAGCAGTACTTC
CASSQAPSAYEQYF
>NA|TRBJ1-4|TRBV4-2|NA
TGTGCCAGCAGCCAAGATACAGGTGGATTAGTTCCTGAAAAACTGTTTTTT
CASSQDTGGLVPEKLFF
>NA|TRBJ1-4|TRBV28|NA
TGTGCCAGCAGGGGGGGAGGGGATGAAAAACTGTTTTTT
CASRGGGDEKLFF
>NA|TRBJ1-5|TRBV4-1|NA
TGCGCCAGCAGCCAAGAGGGCCTAAACCAGCCCCAGCATTTT
CASSQEGLNQPQHF
>TRBD1|TRBJ1-2|TRBV10-3|once
TGTGCCATCAGTGAGCCAGGGGGACCGTCGGAGTATGGCTACACCTTC
CAISEPGGPSEYGYTF
>NA|TRBJ1-2|TRBV12-3/TRBV12-4|NA
TGTGCCAGCACTTCTTCAGGGGTACGTGGCTACACCTTC
CASTSSGVRGYTF
>TRBD1|TRBJ1-2|TRBV6-5|NA
TGTGCCAGCAGAGGGACAGCTAACTATGGCTACACCTTC
CASRGTANYGYTF
>TRBD2|TRBJ2-3|TRBV29-1|NA
TGCAGCGTTGAAACTATTAGCGGGAGGGGTACAGATACGCAGTATTTT
CSVETISGRGTDTQYF
>TRBD2|TRBJ2-7|TRBV18|NA
TGTGCCAGCTCACCGCTACTAGCGGGCCTCAGCTCCTACGAGCAGTACTTC
CASSPLLAGLSSYEQYF
>NA|TRBJ1-1|TRBV7-9|NA
TGTGCCAGCAGCTTAGCGGGAAGGGGGGGCACTGAAGCTTTCTTT
CASSLAGRGGTEAFF
>TRBD1|TRBJ1-1|TRBV5-1|NA
TGCGCCAGCAGCTTGGTTAGGGACAGGTCCTACGAAGGCACTGAAGCTTTCTTT
CASSLVRDRSYEGTEAFF